These 16 T cell receptor beta chains originate from one sample sequenced in a study of T cell changes during pregnancy in multiple sclerosis. Assay used: immunoSEQ multiplex PCR; TCRdb lists only in-frame clones, some missing. The sample lists more than 30,000 clones, roughly 90% occurring once. Sequencing was performed on CD4+ T cells from peripheral blood mononuclear cells, taken in the third trimester of pregnancy. The receptors originated from a female donor in good health, enrolled as a control in a pregnancy study.

The rearrangement links TRBV18 to TRBJ1-4; D is unresolved. Germline loops: CDR1 KGHSH, CDR2 LQKENI. This CDR3 has 15 residues. V lost 2 bases and J 5 bases, leaving 12 bases between the germline ends. DNA of the CDR3: TGTGCCAGCTCACCATCCAGGTCGGAAAATGAAAAACTGTTTTTT. Amino acids: CASSPSRSENEKLFF.

This rearrangement joins TRBV9 to TRBJ2-3, with D perhaps matching TRBD2 (5 bases). The CDR3 runs 14 residues. V lost 4 bases and J lost 2, with 11 bases in between. Germline assignment: CDR1 SGDLS and CDR2 YYNGEE. For the CDR3, the DNA is TGTGCCAGCAGCCTCCGACTACTCACAGATACGCAGTATTTT. Encoded protein: CASSLRLLTDTQYF.

The rearrangement links TRBV7-9 to TRBJ1-5, with D hard to call. V was trimmed by 3 bases and J by 7 bases, leaving 7 bases between them. The germline V gene encodes CDR1 SEHNR and CDR2 FQNEAQ (reference sequence). The CDR3 has 12 amino acids. The CDR3 spells CASSLRGQPQHF. The CDR3 DNA is TGTGCCAGCAGCTTGCGGGGACAGCCCCAGCATTTT.

This sequence joins TRBV2 and TRBJ1-1; D might be TRBD1 (5 bases). The germline V gene has CDR1 SNHLY and CDR2 FYNNEI. This CDR3 is built from 13 residues. V dropped 7 bases and J dropped 1 base, with 10 bases sitting between them. The CDR3: CASKLDTNTEAFF. DNA of the CDR3: TGTGCCAGCAAACTGGACACGAACACTGAAGCTTTCTTT.

The V and J genes are TRBV10-1 and TRBJ2-7; 7 positions match TRBD1. Trimming cost V 2 bases and J 3 bases; bases outside gene matches: 7. Germline-derived CDR1 and CDR2 are WNHNN and SYGVQD (reference sequence). CDR3 length equals 15 residues. This CDR3 reads CASSETTGRVYEQYF. The CDR3 nucleotides read TGCGCCAGCAGTGAGACGACAGGGCGCGTCTACGAGCAGTACTTC.

V gene TRBV4-1 combines with J gene TRBJ2-7, with 7 bases fitting TRBD2. CDR3 length equals 15 residues. With 0 bases clipped from V and 5 bases from J, the junction kept 7 bases outside the gene matches. CDR1 MGHRA and CDR2 YSYEKL come from the germline V gene. CDR3: CASSQEGQGGNEQYF. The DNA for the CDR3 is TGCGCCAGCAGCCAAGAAGGGCAGGGAGGGAACGAGCAGTACTTC.

This clone was recorded once. This chain links TRBV7-2 with TRBJ2-1, with 11 bases identical to TRBD1. V lost 4 bases and J lost 3; bases outside the gene matches: 5. Per the germline V gene, CDR1 is SGHTA and CDR2 is FQGNSA. This CDR3 is 16 amino acids long. The CDR3: CASSSGQGAIYNEQFF. CDR3 DNA: TGTGCCAGCAGCTCTGGACAGGGGGCTATCTACAATGAGCAGTTCTTC.

Here the CDR3 reads CASSLQGSTDTQYF. The CDR3 DNA is TGTGCCAGCAGCTTGCAGGGGAGCACAGATACGCAGTATTTT. This chain joins TRBV7-6 and TRBJ2-3; possibly TRBD1 for D (6 bases). V lost 3 bases and J 0 bases, leaving 7 bases between the germline ends. Germline loops: CDR1 SGHVS, CDR2 FNYEAQ. The CDR3 is made up of 14 amino acids.

The chain couples TRBV7-9 to TRBJ1-4; 7 bases are shared with TRBD1. Germline lookup yields CDR1 SEHNR and CDR2 FQNEAQ (reference sequence). The CDR3 length is 15 residues. Germline trimming cut 0 bases from V and 4 bases from J; bases unmatched to any gene: 2. The CDR3 region is CASSLAGTVNEKLFF. DNA of the CDR3: TGTGCCAGCAGCTTAGCCGGGACAGTTAATGAAAAACTGTTTTTT.

This sequence joins TRBV25-1 and TRBJ2-5; TRBD2 is a possible D gene (5 bases). The CDR3 has 14 amino acids. Germline-derived CDR1 and CDR2 are MGHDK and SYGVNS. The ends were cut back, 2 bases at V and 3 bases at J, with 10 bases in the middle. The CDR3 DNA sequence: TGTGCCAGCAGTGAAAGGAGGACCAAAGAGACCCAGTACTTC. Translated, it gives CASSERRTKETQYF.

V gene TRBV10-3 combines with J gene TRBJ2-1; TRBD2 matches at 7 bases. Germline V gene data show CDR1 as ENHRY and CDR2 as SYGVKD. Trimming at V came to 6 bases and at J to 11 bases, leaving 16 bases not matched to a gene. The CDR3 length is 15 residues. In DNA, the CDR3 is TGTGCCATCAGCGCGGGGGAAGGGGCTGCTCCCCAGCAGTTCTTC. Its protein is CAISAGEGAAPQQFF.

The J gene is TRBJ1-3, the V gene TRBV30, with 9 bases fitting TRBD1. The V gene end was trimmed by 2 bases and the J gene end by 2 bases; junction bases not matched to a gene: 16. The germline V gene encodes CDR1 GTSNPN and CDR2 SVGIG (reference sequence). The CDR3 consists of 19 residues. The CDR3 DNA reads as TGTGCCTGGAGTCCACGACCCCTTCGTCGACAGGGGGCTGGAAACACCATATATTTT. Translating it yields CAWSPRPLRRQGAGNTIYF.

V gene TRBV19 combines with J gene TRBJ2-5; the match to TRBD1 covers 10 bases. V trimming: 5 bases; J trimming: 7 bases; junction bases outside the gene matches: 7. The germline CDR1 and CDR2 sequences are LNHDA and SQIVND (reference sequence). The CDR3 is 14 residues long. For the CDR3, the DNA is TGTGCCAGTAGTCCCCAGACAGGGGGCGCGACCCAGTACTTC. Encoded protein: CASSPQTGGATQYF.

The chain joins TRBV6-1 to TRBJ1-2; 9 positions match TRBD1. Germline V gene data show CDR1 as MNHNS and CDR2 as SASEGT. V shed 4 bases, J shed 6 bases, and the junction held 9 bases outside the gene matches. The length of the CDR3 is 15 residues. CDR3 bases: TGTGCCAGCAGTGCTCAGACAGGGGGTCTTAATGGCTACACCTTC. Protein sequence: CASSAQTGGLNGYTF.

The chain's CDR3 is CASSIIAGGTGELFF. The CDR3 DNA sequence: TGTGCCAGCAGTATAATAGCGGGAGGAACCGGGGAGCTGTTTTTT. This chain connects TRBV27 to TRBJ2-2, with TRBD2 matching over 10 bases. This CDR3 is built from 15 residues. V was clipped by 5 bases and J by 5 bases; unmatched bases: 5. CDR1 and CDR2 from the germline V gene are MNHEY and SMNVEV (reference sequence).

V is TRBV5-1 and J is TRBJ2-2; D unclear. The CDR3 totals 13 residues. Deletions cut 0 bases from V and 7 bases from J, with 7 bases between. Per germline, CDR1 SGHRS and CDR2 YFSETQ. CDR3 loop: CASSLGVVGELFF. The CDR3 DNA follows: TGCGCCAGCAGCTTGGGAGTTGTCGGGGAGCTGTTTTTT.